The T cell receptor (beta chain) described here comes from a study of shared clonotypes between healthy human individuals. The ends lost 1 base at V and 7 bases at J; junction bases unmatched: 2. CDR3 size: 14 residues. CDR1 is SEHNR and CDR2 is FQNEAQ in the germline V gene (reference sequence). With respect to this clone: The antigen is undetermined. Distinct nucleotide sequences in the sample also encode this CDR3.

The protocol was immunoSEQ multiplex PCR, while the TCRdb copy is restricted to in-frame clones and leaves out a portion. The sample lists about 2 million clones, roughly 95% seen once, with approximately 1.2% in the top ten. Study-level results: Depth of sequencing was expected to influence donor clonotype sharing.

Cells designated naive CD8 were CD45RO-negative and were positively selected for CCR7, with terminally differentiated effector memory CD45RA+ cells excluded. The receptor was derived from a man younger than 30 in good health. J is TRBJ1-5 and V is TRBV7-9; TRBD1 matches 9 bases. The source material was naive CD8+ T cells sorted from blood. CDR3 protein: CASSLGQGGQPQHF. The CDR3 DNA is TGTGCCAGCAGCTTAGGACAGGGGGGCCAGCCCCAGCATTTT.